This T cell receptor (beta chain) was captured in a study of beta chain features in type 1 diabetes. Study observations and caveats: Shortening that was moderate but significant affected the TCRB CDR3s of Type 1 diabetes patients in all four CD4+ subsets.

Points on this clone: Its cognate antigen is unknown.

Sequenced material consisted of expressed TCRB transcripts (all of the isolated RNA was reverse transcribed). It was found that naive, central memory and regulatory T cell samples averaged approximately 3.9 million reads. Sequenced by immunoSEQ multiplex PCR; TCRdb stores in-frame clones only, minus some. The table has over 150,000 clones, less than 9.5% seen once. This TCR was recovered from a woman aged 40 to 50 with type 1 diabetes. Sequenced: central memory CD4+ T cells from blood.

The CDR3 protein is CASSSYRNSGANVLTF. The CDR3 bases are TGTGCCAGCAGTTCTTACAGGAACTCCGGGGCCAACGTCCTGACTTTC. This sequence joins TRBV9 and TRBJ2-6, with a weak D call TRBD1 (5 bases). The CDR3 runs to 16 residues. Trimming shortened V by 5 bases and J by 4 bases, and 16 bases separated the two germline ends. Per the germline V gene, CDR1 is SGDLS and CDR2 is YYNGEE.